The clone carrying this T cell receptor beta chain was observed at least ten times. Using RNA transcripts as the source, TCR beta CDR3 regions were amplified. With the HTBI primer set, the TCR CDR3 went through a first round of RT-PCR. TCRdb reanalysed the multiplex PCR reads using MiXCR and keeps one entry per CDR3 protein. The data hold under 300,000 distinct CDR3 sequences, with around 15% observed a single time. CDR1 and CDR2 (germline): SGHTA, FQGNSA. The CDR3 loop spans 17 amino acids. Germline trimming cut 5 bases from V and 3 bases from J; bases unmatched to any gene: 6. The data originate from a study of T cells in Graves' hyperthyroidism and ophthalmopathy.

Sequenced sample: blood. The V and J genes are TRBV7-2 and TRBJ2-3; 15 bases match TRBD2. The receptor was derived from a woman aged 35 to 49 with Graves' hyperthyroidism. The chain's CDR3 is CASSVGTSGRRTDTQYF. CDR3 nucleotide sequence: TGTGCCAGCAGCGTCGGGACTAGCGGGAGGAGAACAGATACGCAGTATTTT. Full variable domain (remainder filled in from reference TRBV7-2 and TRBJ2-3): GAGVSQSPSNKVTEKGKDVELRCDPISGHTALYWYRQSLGQGLEFLIYFQGNSAPDKSGLPSDRFSAERTGGSVSTLTIQRTQQEDSAVYLCASSVGTSGRRTDTQYFGPGTRLTVL.